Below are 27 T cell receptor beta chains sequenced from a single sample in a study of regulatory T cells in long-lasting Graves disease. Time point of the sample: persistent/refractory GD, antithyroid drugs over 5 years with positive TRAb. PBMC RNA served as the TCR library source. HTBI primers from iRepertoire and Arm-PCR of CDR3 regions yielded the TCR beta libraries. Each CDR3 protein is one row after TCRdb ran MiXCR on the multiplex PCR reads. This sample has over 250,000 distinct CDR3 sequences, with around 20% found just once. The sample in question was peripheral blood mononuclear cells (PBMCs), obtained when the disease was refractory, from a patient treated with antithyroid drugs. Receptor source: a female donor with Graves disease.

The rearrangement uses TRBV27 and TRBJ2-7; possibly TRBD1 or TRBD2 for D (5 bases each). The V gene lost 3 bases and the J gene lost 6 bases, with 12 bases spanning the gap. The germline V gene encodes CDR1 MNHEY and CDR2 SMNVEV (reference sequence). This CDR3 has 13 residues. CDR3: CASSFRGRVEQYF. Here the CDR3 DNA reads TGTGCCAGCAGTTTTCGGGGCCGCGTCGAGCAGTACTTC.

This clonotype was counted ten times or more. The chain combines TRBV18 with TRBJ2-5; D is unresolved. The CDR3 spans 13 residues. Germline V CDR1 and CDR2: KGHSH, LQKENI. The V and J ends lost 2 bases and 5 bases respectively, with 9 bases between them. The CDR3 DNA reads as TGTGCCAGCTCACCAACGACTGGGGAGACCCAGTACTTC. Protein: CASSPTTGETQYF.

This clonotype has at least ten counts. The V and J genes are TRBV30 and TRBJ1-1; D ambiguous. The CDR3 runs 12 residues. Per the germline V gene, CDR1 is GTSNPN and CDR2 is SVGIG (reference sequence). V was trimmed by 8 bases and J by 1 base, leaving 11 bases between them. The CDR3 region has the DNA TGTGCCGCGAATGGGCGGAACACTGAAGCTTTCTTT. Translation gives CAANGRNTEAFF.

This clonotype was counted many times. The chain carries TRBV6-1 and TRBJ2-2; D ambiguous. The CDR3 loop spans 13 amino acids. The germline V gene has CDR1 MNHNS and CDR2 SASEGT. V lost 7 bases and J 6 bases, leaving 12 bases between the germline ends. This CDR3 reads CASTLGEAGELFF. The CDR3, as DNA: TGTGCCAGCACCCTTGGTGAAGCCGGGGAGCTGTTTTTT.

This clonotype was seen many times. CDR3 sequence: CASSRQVNYGYTF. As DNA, the CDR3 is TGTGCCAGCAGTAGACAGGTTAACTATGGCTACACCTTC. V is TRBV28 and J is TRBJ1-2; D is perhaps TRBD1 (6 bases). V shed 5 bases and J shed 1 base, with 8 bases lying between them. Looked up from germline, CDR1 is MDHEN and CDR2 is SYDVKM. This CDR3 has 13 residues.

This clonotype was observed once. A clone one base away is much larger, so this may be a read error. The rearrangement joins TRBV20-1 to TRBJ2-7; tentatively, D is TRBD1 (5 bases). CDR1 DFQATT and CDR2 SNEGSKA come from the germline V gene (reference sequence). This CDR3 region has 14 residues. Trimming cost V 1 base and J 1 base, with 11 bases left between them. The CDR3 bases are TGCAGTGCTAGAGTCCCCCAGGGATCCTACGAGCAGTACTTC. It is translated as CSARVPQGSYEQYF.

CDR3 DNA: TGCAGTGCTAGAGCAGCAACAGGTGGGGATTCACCCCTCCACTTT. This translates into CSARAATGGDSPLHF. V is TRBV20-1 and J is TRBJ1-6, with D possibly matching TRBD1 (5 bases). Trimming pared 1 base from V and 8 bases from J, leaving 15 bases between. The CDR3 is 15 amino acids. Germline-derived CDR1 and CDR2 are DFQATT and SNEGSKA (reference sequence).

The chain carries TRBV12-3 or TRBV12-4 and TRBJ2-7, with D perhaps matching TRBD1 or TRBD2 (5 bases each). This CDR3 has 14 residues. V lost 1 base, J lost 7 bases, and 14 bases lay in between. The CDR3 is CASSLGTGRAEQYF. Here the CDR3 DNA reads TGTGCCAGCAGTTTAGGCACGGGACGTGCTGAGCAGTACTTC.

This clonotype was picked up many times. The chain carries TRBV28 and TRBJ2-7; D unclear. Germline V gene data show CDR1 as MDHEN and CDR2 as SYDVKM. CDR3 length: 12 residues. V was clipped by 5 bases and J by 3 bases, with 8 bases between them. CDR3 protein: CASSRVFYEQYF. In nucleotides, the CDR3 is TGTGCCAGCAGTCGTGTCTTCTACGAGCAGTACTTC.

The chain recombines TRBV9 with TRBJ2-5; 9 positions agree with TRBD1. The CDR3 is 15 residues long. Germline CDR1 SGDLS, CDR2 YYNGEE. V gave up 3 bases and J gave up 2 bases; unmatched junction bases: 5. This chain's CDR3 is CASSARDRAQETQYF. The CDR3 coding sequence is TGTGCCAGCAGCGCTCGGGACAGGGCTCAAGAGACCCAGTACTTC.

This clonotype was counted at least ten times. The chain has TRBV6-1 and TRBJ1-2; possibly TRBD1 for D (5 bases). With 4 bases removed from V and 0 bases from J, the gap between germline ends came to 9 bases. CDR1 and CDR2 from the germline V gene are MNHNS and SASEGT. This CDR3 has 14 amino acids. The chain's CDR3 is CASSAGPANYGYTF. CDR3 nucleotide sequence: TGTGCCAGCAGTGCGGGGCCAGCTAACTATGGCTACACCTTC.

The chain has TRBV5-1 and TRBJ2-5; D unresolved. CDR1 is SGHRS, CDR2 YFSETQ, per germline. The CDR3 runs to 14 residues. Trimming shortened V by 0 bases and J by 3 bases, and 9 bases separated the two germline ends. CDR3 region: CASSLVVGEETQYF. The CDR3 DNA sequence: TGCGCCAGCAGCTTGGTCGTTGGGGAAGAGACCCAGTACTTC.

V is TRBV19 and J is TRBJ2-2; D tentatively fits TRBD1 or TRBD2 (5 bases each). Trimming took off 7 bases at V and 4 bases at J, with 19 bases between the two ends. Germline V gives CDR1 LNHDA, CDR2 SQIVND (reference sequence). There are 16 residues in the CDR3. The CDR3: CASTLGGAYFTGELFF. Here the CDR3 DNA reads TGTGCCAGTACCCTTGGGGGAGCCTACTTCACCGGGGAGCTGTTTTTT.

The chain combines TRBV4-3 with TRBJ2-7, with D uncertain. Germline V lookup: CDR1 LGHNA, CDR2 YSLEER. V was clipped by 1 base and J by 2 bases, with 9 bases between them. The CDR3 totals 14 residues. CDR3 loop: CASSQAYGTYEQYF. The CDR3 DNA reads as TGCGCCAGCAGCCAAGCTTACGGAACCTACGAGCAGTACTTC.

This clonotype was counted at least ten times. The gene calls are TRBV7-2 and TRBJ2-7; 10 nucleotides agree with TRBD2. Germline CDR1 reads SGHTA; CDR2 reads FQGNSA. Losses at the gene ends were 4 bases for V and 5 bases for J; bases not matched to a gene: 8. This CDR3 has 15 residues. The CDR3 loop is CASSSPSGSVHEQYF. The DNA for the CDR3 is TGTGCCAGCAGCTCCCCTAGCGGGAGTGTCCACGAGCAGTACTTC.

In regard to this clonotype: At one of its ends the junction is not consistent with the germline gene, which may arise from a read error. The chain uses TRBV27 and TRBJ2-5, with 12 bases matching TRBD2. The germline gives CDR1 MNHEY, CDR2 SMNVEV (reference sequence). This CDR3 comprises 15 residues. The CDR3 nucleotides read TGTCCCAGCAGTAGACTAGCGGGAGTCAAAGAGACCCAGTACTTC. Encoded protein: CPSSRLAGVKETQYF.

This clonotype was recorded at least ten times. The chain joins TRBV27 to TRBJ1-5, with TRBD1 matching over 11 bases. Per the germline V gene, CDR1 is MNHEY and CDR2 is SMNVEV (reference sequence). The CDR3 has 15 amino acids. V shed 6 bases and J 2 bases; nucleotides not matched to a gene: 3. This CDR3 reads CASRGTGGGNQPQHF. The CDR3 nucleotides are TGTGCCAGCAGGGGGACAGGGGGAGGCAATCAGCCCCAGCATTTT.

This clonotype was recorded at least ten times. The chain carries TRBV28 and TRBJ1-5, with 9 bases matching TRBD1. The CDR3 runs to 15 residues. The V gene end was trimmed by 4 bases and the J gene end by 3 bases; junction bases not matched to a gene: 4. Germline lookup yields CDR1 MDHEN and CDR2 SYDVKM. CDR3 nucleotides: TGTGCCAGCAGTTCGGACAGGGGACTCAATCAGCCCCAGCATTTT. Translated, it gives CASSSDRGLNQPQHF.

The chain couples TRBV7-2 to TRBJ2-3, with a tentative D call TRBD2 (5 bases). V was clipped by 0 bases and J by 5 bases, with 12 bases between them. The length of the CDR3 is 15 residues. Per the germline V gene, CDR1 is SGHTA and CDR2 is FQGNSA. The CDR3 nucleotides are TGTGCCAGCAGCTTAGCCGAGGGAGTGGGAGATACGCAGTATTTT. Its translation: CASSLAEGVGDTQYF. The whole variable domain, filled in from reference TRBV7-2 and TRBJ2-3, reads GAGVSQSPSNKVTEKGKDVELRCDPISGHTALYWYRQSLGQGLEFLIYFQGNSAPDKSGLPSDRFSAERTGGSVSTLTIQRTQQEDSAVYLCASSLAEGVGDTQYFGPGTRLTVL.

The CDR3 spells CSVGGDDSTYNYGYTF. The CDR3 nucleotides are TGCAGCGTCGGGGGTGACGACTCGACTTATAACTATGGCTACACCTTC. The V and J genes are TRBV29-1 and TRBJ1-2; D perhaps matches TRBD1 (5 bases). CDR1 is SQVTM and CDR2 is ANQGSEA in the germline V gene. The CDR3 loop spans 16 amino acids. V was shortened by 6 bases and J by 1 base, with 21 bases between the two germline ends.

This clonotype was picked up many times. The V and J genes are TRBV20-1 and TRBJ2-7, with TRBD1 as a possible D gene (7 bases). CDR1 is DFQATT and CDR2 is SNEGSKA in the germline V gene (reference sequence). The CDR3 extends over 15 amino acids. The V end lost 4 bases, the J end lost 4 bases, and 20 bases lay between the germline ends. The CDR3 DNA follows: TGCAGTGCTACCCCTCTCAGGGGGGAGTGGTACGAGCAGTACTTC. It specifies CSATPLRGEWYEQYF.

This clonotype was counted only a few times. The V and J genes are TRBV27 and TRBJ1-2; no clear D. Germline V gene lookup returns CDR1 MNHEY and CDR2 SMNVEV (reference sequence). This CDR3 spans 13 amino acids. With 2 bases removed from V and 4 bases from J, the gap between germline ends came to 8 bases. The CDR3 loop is CASSLTSSYGYTF. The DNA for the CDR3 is TGTGCCAGCAGTTTAACGAGTTCCTATGGCTACACCTTC.

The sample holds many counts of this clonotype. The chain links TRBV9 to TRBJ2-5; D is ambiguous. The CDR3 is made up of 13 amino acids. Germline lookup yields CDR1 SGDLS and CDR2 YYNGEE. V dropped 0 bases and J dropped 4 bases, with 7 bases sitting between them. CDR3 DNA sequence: TGTGCCAGCAGCGTAGTCAGGAGAGAGACCCAGTACTTC. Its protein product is CASSVVRRETQYF.

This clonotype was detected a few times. In DNA form, the CDR3 reads TGCGCCAGCAGCTCCGGACTCTCCGGGGGCTACACCTTC. The encoded protein is CASSSGLSGGYTF. The V gene is TRBV5-1, the J gene TRBJ1-2; D ambiguous. The CDR3 totals 13 residues. CDR1 is SGHRS and CDR2 is YFSETQ in the germline V gene. V was cut by 3 bases and J by 8 bases, with 14 bases left in between. Full variable domain (remainder filled in from reference TRBV5-1 and TRBJ1-2): KAGVTQTPRYLIKTRGQQVTLSCSPISGHRSVSWYQQTPGQGLQFLFEYFSETQRNKGNFPGRFSGRQFSNSRSEMNVSTLELGDSALYLCASSSGLSGGYTFGSGTRLTVV.

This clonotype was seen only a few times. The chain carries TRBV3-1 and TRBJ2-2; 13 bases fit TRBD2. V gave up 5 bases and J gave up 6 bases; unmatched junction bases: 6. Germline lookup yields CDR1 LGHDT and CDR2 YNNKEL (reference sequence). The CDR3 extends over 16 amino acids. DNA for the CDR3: TGTGCCAGCAGCTTGCGGACTAGCGGGAGCCCCGGGGAGCTGTTTTTT. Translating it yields CASSLRTSGSPGELFF.

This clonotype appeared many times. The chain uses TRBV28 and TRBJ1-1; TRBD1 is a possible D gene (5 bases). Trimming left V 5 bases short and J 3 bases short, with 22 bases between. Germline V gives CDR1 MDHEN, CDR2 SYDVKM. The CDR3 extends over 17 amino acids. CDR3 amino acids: CASSRTGTHATYTEAFF. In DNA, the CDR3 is TGTGCCAGCAGTCGTACCGGGACTCATGCCACGTACACTGAAGCTTTCTTT.

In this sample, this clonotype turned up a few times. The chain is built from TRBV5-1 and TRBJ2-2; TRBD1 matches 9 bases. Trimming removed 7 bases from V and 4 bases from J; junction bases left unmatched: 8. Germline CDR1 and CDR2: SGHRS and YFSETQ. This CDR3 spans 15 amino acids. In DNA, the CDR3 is TGCGCCAGCGGTGGGACAGGGATCACCACCGGGGAGCTGTTTTTT. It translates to CASGGTGITTGELFF.